One sample yielded the 28 T cell receptor beta chains listed below, sequenced in a study of identifying expanded T cells in peripheral blood. TCRdb's table, derived via immunoSEQ multiplex PCR, lists solely in-frame clones and lacks some. The repertoire holds 95,000 or so clones, with around 87% as singletons. Sample: blood. These receptors all come from a person aged 18 to 70 in good health.

V usage is TRBV11-3 and J usage is TRBJ1-1; D is unclear. In germline, CDR1 is SGHNT, CDR2 YENEEA. The CDR3 consists of 11 residues. V lost 9 bases and J 3 bases, leaving 8 bases between the germline ends. The CDR3 nucleotides are TGTGCCAGTAAGAAAGACACTGAAGCTTTCTTT. It encodes CASKKDTEAFF.

The chain combines TRBV11-3 with TRBJ2-7; 7 positions agree with TRBD2. V lost 5 bases and J lost 6; bases outside the gene matches: 7. From germline, CDR1 is SGHNT and CDR2 YENEEA. The CDR3 totals 13 residues. The CDR3 DNA is TGTGCCAGCAGCCGGGAGGATCCGCGCGAGCAGTACTTC. Protein product: CASSREDPREQYF.

J is TRBJ1-3 and V is TRBV15, with D perhaps matching TRBD1 (5 bases). Germline V gene lookup returns CDR1 LNHNV and CDR2 YYDKDF (reference sequence). Trimming stripped 0 bases from V and 1 base from J, with 10 bases between. The CDR3 has 16 amino acids. CDR3 region: CATSREGAISGNTIYF. Written as DNA, the CDR3 is TGTGCCACCAGCAGAGAAGGGGCGATATCTGGAAACACCATATATTTT. The whole variable domain, filled in from reference TRBV15 and TRBJ1-3, reads DAMVIQNPRYQVTQFGKPVTLSCSQTLNHNVMYWYQQKSSQAPKLLFHYYDKDFNNEADTPDNFQSRRPNTSFCFLDIRSPGLGDTAMYLCATSREGAISGNTIYFGEGSWLTVV.

This clone was picked up one time. This chain links TRBV7-6 with TRBJ2-3; D remains unclear. The CDR3 is made up of 15 amino acids. Germline CDR1 and CDR2: SGHVS and FNYEAQ. Trimming cost V 5 bases and J 0 bases, with 12 bases left between them. CDR3 nucleotide sequence: TGTGCCAGCAGCCGATACCGAACTAGCACAGATACGCAGTATTTT. Translating gives CASSRYRTSTDTQYF.

The chain links TRBV6-6 to TRBJ2-7; D is perhaps TRBD1 (6 bases). V lost 6 bases and J lost 1, with 7 bases in between. The CDR3 runs to 12 residues. Germline lookup yields CDR1 MNHNY and CDR2 SVGAGI (reference sequence). CDR3 sequence: CASRQGSYEQYF. DNA of the CDR3: TGTGCCAGCAGACAGGGATCCTACGAGCAGTACTTC.

Only a few counts were recorded for this clone. The chain has TRBV19 and TRBJ1-5, with a tentative D call TRBD1 (6 bases). Trimming removed 7 bases at V and 4 bases at J, with 11 bases between. Germline V gives CDR1 LNHDA, CDR2 SQIVND (reference sequence). CDR3 length equals 13 residues. The CDR3 is CASTMGQNQPQHF. The DNA for the CDR3 is TGTGCCAGTACCATGGGACAAAATCAGCCCCAGCATTTT.

This rearrangement joins TRBV11-3 to TRBJ2-1; 8 bases line up with TRBD2. CDR1 and CDR2 (germline): SGHNT, YENEEA. There are 13 residues in the CDR3. With V trimmed by 2 bases and J by 8 bases, 2 bases remained unmatched. CDR3: CASSLTSGYEQFF. In DNA form, the CDR3 reads TGTGCCAGCAGCTTAACTAGCGGTTATGAGCAGTTCTTC.

V usage is TRBV4-3 and J usage is TRBJ2-7; D is unresolved. CDR3 size: 14 residues. Germline V gives CDR1 LGHNA, CDR2 YSLEER. Trimming removed 1 base from V and 4 bases from J, with 11 bases in between. CDR3 bases: TGCGCCAGCAGCCAAGTCTTAGGGCCGTACGAGCAGTACTTC. It yields the protein CASSQVLGPYEQYF.

V usage is TRBV4-1 and J usage is TRBJ1-5; D is unclear. Germline CDR1 reads MGHRA; CDR2 reads YSYEKL. Deletions cut 0 bases from V and 5 bases from J, with 11 bases between. The CDR3 has 15 residues. CDR3 protein: CASSQDPLVDQPQHF. CDR3 DNA: TGCGCCAGCAGCCAAGACCCCTTAGTCGATCAGCCCCAGCATTTT.

The chain joins TRBV11-2 to TRBJ1-6; D may be TRBD1 (5 bases). The germline V gene encodes CDR1 SGHAT and CDR2 FQNNGV. The germline V and J ends were trimmed by 3 bases and 10 bases, with 13 bases remaining between them. This CDR3 spans 14 amino acids. In DNA, the CDR3 is TGTGCCAGCAGCTTCGGCGGTGGGGGGTCACCCCTCCACTTT. Translated, it gives CASSFGGGGSPLHF.

V and J are TRBV30 and TRBJ1-2; D is possibly TRBD1 (6 bases). Trimming removed 3 bases at V and 10 bases at J, with 12 bases between. The germline CDR1 and CDR2 sequences are GTSNPN and SVGIG (reference sequence). There are 11 residues in the CDR3. CDR3 in amino acids: CAWSGGGDYTF. CDR3 sequence (DNA): TGTGCCTGGAGCGGAGGGGGAGACTACACCTTC.

The chain employs TRBV2 and TRBJ2-2, with unresolved D. This CDR3 comprises 11 residues. V was pared by 7 bases and J by 4 bases, with 4 bases between. Germline V gene data show CDR1 as SNHLY and CDR2 as FYNNEI. The DNA for the CDR3 is TGTGCCAGCATAGGCACCGGGGAGCTGTTTTTT. Its translation is CASIGTGELFF.

The V call is TRBV21-1, the J call TRBJ1-1; the tabulated D call, TRBD1, remains unverified against the DNA. TRBV21-1 is a pseudogene locus. The CDR3 runs 15 residues. The CDR3, as DNA: TGTGCCAGCAGCAAAGAACCAGGGGAGAACACTGAAGCTTTCTTT. This gives the protein CASSKEPGENTEAFF.

The chain has TRBV9 and TRBJ2-3; possibly TRBD1 or TRBD2 for D (6 bases each). This CDR3 has 15 amino acids. Trimming took off 0 bases at V and 1 base at J, with 9 bases between the two ends. Germline V gives CDR1 SGDLS, CDR2 YYNGEE. CDR3 sequence (DNA): TGTGCCAGCAGCGTAGCTAGGGGGGGCACAGATACGCAGTATTTT. Translated: CASSVARGGTDTQYF.

This clone was seen just once. This sequence joins TRBV28 and TRBJ2-7; 7 nucleotides match TRBD1. Germline loops: CDR1 MDHEN, CDR2 SYDVKM. Losses at the gene ends were 4 bases for V and 3 bases for J; bases not matched to a gene: 9. This CDR3 spans 15 amino acids. For the CDR3, the DNA is TGTGCCAGCAGTTGGGCCCGGGACAGACACTACGAGCAGTACTTC. This encodes CASSWARDRHYEQYF.

V usage is TRBV11-2 and J usage is TRBJ2-5; 15 bases align to TRBD2. V shed 3 bases and J 5 bases; nucleotides not matched to a gene: 13. Germline loops: CDR1 SGHAT, CDR2 FQNNGV. This CDR3 has 19 amino acids. The CDR3 is CASSFRFRTSGGAWETQYF. CDR3 in DNA: TGTGCCAGCAGCTTCAGGTTTAGGACTAGCGGGGGGGCTTGGGAGACCCAGTACTTC. Together with reference TRBV11-2 and TRBJ2-5, the CDR3 gives the full variable domain: EAGVAQSPRYKIIEKRQSVAFWCNPISGHATLYWYQQILGQGPKLLIQFQNNGVVDDSQLPKDRFSAERLKGVDSTLKIQPAKLEDSAVYLCASSFRFRTSGGAWETQYFGPGTRLLVL.

This clone was counted only a few times. V gene TRBV7-2 combines with J gene TRBJ2-7; 7 nucleotides match TRBD1. J was trimmed by 4 bases and V by 1 base; bases with no gene match: 1. The CDR3 loop spans 13 amino acids. Looked up from germline, CDR1 is SGHTA and CDR2 is FQGNSA. CDR3 nucleotides: TGTGCCAGCAGCTTAGACAGGGGATACGAGCAGTACTTC. This sequence encodes CASSLDRGYEQYF.

The chain employs TRBV6-6 and TRBJ1-2; D gene unclear. CDR3 size: 16 residues. Germline loops: CDR1 MNHNY, CDR2 SVGAGI (reference sequence). V lost 6 bases, J lost 4 bases, and 21 bases lay in between. CDR3 coding DNA: TGTGCCAGCAGGTCCGATCGTGGCCGGGCGGTCTATGGCTACACCTTC. This translates into CASRSDRGRAVYGYTF.

In DNA form, the CDR3 reads TGTGCCGGGGACGGTGGGCATGGAGGAAACACCATATATTTT. Translation gives CAGDGGHGGNTIYF. The chain employs TRBV2 and TRBJ1-3, with TRBD1 as a possible D gene (5 bases). This CDR3 spans 14 amino acids. Germline V gene data show CDR1 as SNHLY and CDR2 as FYNNEI. V was cut by 11 bases and J by 4 bases, with 18 bases left in between.

This chain connects TRBV5-6 to TRBJ2-1; 10 bases map to TRBD1. The CDR3 has 12 amino acids. V lost 2 bases to trimming and J lost 12 bases; unmatched junction nucleotides: 2. Germline CDR1 SGHDT, CDR2 YYEEEE. In nucleotides, the CDR3 is TGTGCCAGCAGCTTTAGGGACAGGGGGCAGTTCTTC. It is translated as CASSFRDRGQFF.

The J gene is TRBJ1-5, the V gene TRBV18; no definite D call. V lost 6 bases, J lost 4 bases, and 7 bases lay in between. CDR3 length: 12 residues. CDR1 and CDR2 from the germline V gene are KGHSH and LQKENI. CDR3 sequence (DNA): TGTGCCAGCTCGGGTACTAATCAGCCCCAGCATTTT. This sequence encodes CASSGTNQPQHF.

The chain joins TRBV7-2 to TRBJ1-2; TRBD1 matches 12 bases. CDR3 length: 17 residues. The trim removed 4 bases at V and 5 bases at J, leaving 11 bases unmatched. The V gene's germline CDR1 is SGHTA and CDR2 FQGNSA. The CDR3 DNA follows: TGTGCCAGCAGCTCGGGACAGGGGGCGCTTCGGTGGTATGGCTACACCTTC. Protein product: CASSSGQGALRWYGYTF.

The chain uses TRBV7-7 and TRBJ2-5; D remains unclear. The CDR3 runs 13 residues. V lost 2 bases and J lost 2, with 6 bases in between. In germline, CDR1 is SSHAT, CDR2 FNYEAQ (reference sequence). The CDR3, as DNA: TGTGCCAGCAGCTTACCCGGACAAGAGACCCAGTACTTC. Its translation: CASSLPGQETQYF.

This clone was detected only a few times. V is TRBV18 and J is TRBJ2-2; 9 bases agree with TRBD2. This CDR3 comprises 16 residues. V shed 6 bases, J shed 4 bases, and the junction held 9 bases outside the gene matches. The germline CDR1 and CDR2 sequences are KGHSH and LQKENI. The CDR3 DNA is TGTGCCAGCTCCCCTCCCGGACTAGCGTTCACCGGGGAGCTGTTTTTT. It translates to CASSPPGLAFTGELFF. Full variable domain (missing parts from reference TRBV18 and TRBJ2-2): NAGVMQNPRHLVRRRGQEARLRCSPMKGHSHVYWYRQLPEEGLKFMVYLQKENIIDESGMPKERFSAEFPKEGPSILRIQQVVRGDSAAYFCASSPPGLAFTGELFFGEGSRLTVL.

The chain has TRBV29-1 and TRBJ2-5, with D tentatively TRBD1 (5 bases). Trimming took 0 bases from V and 2 from J, leaving 16 bases between them. The CDR3 runs to 16 residues. Germline CDR1 SQVTM, CDR2 ANQGSEA. CDR3 DNA: TGCAGCGTTGAAGAAAGGACACACAAAGGGCAAGAGACCCAGTACTTC. Translating gives CSVEERTHKGQETQYF.

The chain is built from TRBV7-2 and TRBJ1-1; 8 bases match TRBD1. The J segment lost 4 bases and the V segment lost 3 bases, leaving 10 bases of the junction unmatched. The CDR3 runs to 16 residues. In germline, CDR1 is SGHTA, CDR2 FQGNSA. CDR3 DNA: TGTGCCAGCAGCTTCGGACAGGGTAGTAGGGCCACTGAAGCTTTCTTT. Translated, it gives CASSFGQGSRATEAFF.

This clone was seen a handful of times. The J gene is TRBJ2-7, the V gene TRBV27; 7 bases line up with TRBD2. The length of the CDR3 is 14 residues. Germline-derived CDR1 and CDR2 are MNHEY and SMNVEV (reference sequence). Unmatched junction bases numbered 10, after V lost 7 bases and J lost 4 bases. The CDR3 loop reads CASKSGDSKYEQYF. The CDR3 DNA reads as TGTGCCAGCAAAAGCGGGGACTCTAAATACGAGCAGTACTTC.

The rearrangement uses TRBV18 and TRBJ1-1, with D perhaps TRBD1 (5 bases). Trimming stripped 5 bases from V and 6 bases from J, with 16 bases between. The CDR3 covers 14 residues. Germline-derived CDR1 and CDR2 are KGHSH and LQKENI. The CDR3: CASSALRGDAEAFF. CDR3 DNA sequence: TGTGCCAGCTCAGCGTTACGGGGGGACGCTGAAGCTTTCTTT.